The sequence of this T cell receptor (beta chain) was determined in a study of shared clonotypes between healthy human individuals. Across the study: Each donor's CD4 naive and CD4 memory cells filled three plates apiece, CD8 naive two, and CD8 memory one. Broader study findings: In the sorted subsets, rarefaction showed sequencing was incomplete despite large depth.

In germline, CDR1 is LGHNA, CDR2 YSLEER. The CDR3 extends over 13 amino acids. Trimming cost V 8 bases and J 1 base, with 11 bases left between them. This clone has just one count. The target antigen is unknown. Genomic DNA of every subset was divided equally among multiple immunoSEQ plates. As processed by the authors: ImmunoSEQ only sent back junction sequences with no quality scores, so filtering was done differently. Only in-frame clones appear in the TCRdb table, and some are missing; sequencing was by immunoSEQ multiplex PCR. V, J and clone size derive from that table, while D and trimming were established from the DNA sequence. The sample has some 2.3 million clones; 80% to 95% are singletons.

The chain joins TRBV4-3 to TRBJ1-1, with unresolved D. This clonotype was sampled from a man younger than 35 in good health. Some clones in this sample may be carry-over from other donors' samples. Specimen: naive CD4+ T cells from PBMCs. Subset defined: CD45RA+ positively selected. The CDR3 DNA sequence: TGCGCCAGCTCGGAGGCCCGGAACACTGAAGCTTTCTTT. This codes for CASSEARNTEAFF.